The 29 T cell receptor beta chains below were found in one sample sequenced in a study of cytomegalovirus exposure and HLA in healthy donors. The PCR made use of 60 Vbeta and 13 Jbeta primers. Profiled with immunoSEQ multiplex PCR; TCRdb holds only in-frame clones, not every one. In the table there are about 160,000 clones, approximately 78% of which are singletons. The sample comprised PBMCs. These receptors all stem from a male donor in good health and CMV-seropositive.

The genes are TRBV6-6 and TRBJ2-7; D is unclear. The CDR3 loop spans 14 amino acids. V gave up 4 bases and J gave up 2 bases, with 12 bases separating them. Germline V gene data show CDR1 as MNHNY and CDR2 as SVGAGI (reference sequence). This chain's CDR3 is CASSSSGLTYEQYF. The CDR3 coding sequence is TGTGCCAGCAGTTCCTCCGGGTTAACCTACGAGCAGTACTTC.

This clone appeared a few times. J is TRBJ1-2 and V is TRBV7-2; D is unclear. V lost 3 bases and J 13 bases, leaving 21 bases between the germline ends. This CDR3 has 14 residues. The germline CDR1 and CDR2 sequences are SGHTA and FQGNSA. DNA for the CDR3: TGTGCCAGCAGCTTCTTTAGTAGGGAGACCGACTGCACCTTC. As protein: CASSFFSRETDCTF.

The chain couples TRBV9 to TRBJ2-7; TRBD2 is a possible D gene (5 bases). Germline V gene lookup returns CDR1 SGDLS and CDR2 YYNGEE. Trimming took off 0 bases at V and 4 bases at J, with 17 bases between the two ends. This CDR3 has 16 amino acids. The CDR3 is CASSVVADPPGYEQYF. The DNA for the CDR3 is TGTGCCAGCAGCGTAGTGGCAGACCCCCCGGGATACGAGCAGTACTTC.

The gene calls are TRBV6-5 and TRBJ1-3; unclear D gene. The CDR3 runs 13 residues. Trimming took 6 bases from V and 4 from J, leaving 10 bases between them. Germline CDR1 MNHEY, CDR2 SVGAGI. The CDR3 region has the DNA TGTGCCAGCAGGGTACCAGTCGGAAACACCATATATTTT. This gives the protein CASRVPVGNTIYF.

The V and J genes are TRBV7-9 and TRBJ2-1, with a tentative D call TRBD2 (6 bases). The V end was cut by 0 bases, the J end by 8 bases, with 8 bases between. The CDR3 runs to 13 residues. Germline assignment: CDR1 SEHNR and CDR2 FQNEAQ (reference sequence). CDR3 residues: CASSLASGYEQFF. The CDR3 DNA sequence: TGTGCCAGCAGCTTAGCGAGCGGGTATGAGCAGTTCTTC.

This clone was recorded once. The DNA for the CDR3 is TGTGCCAGCAGCCCCCAGGGTCCGCCGGACGATGAGCAGTTCTTC. As protein: CASSPQGPPDDEQFF. This rearrangement joins TRBV7-7 to TRBJ2-1; tentatively, D is TRBD1 (5 bases). Trimming stripped 5 bases from V and 8 bases from J, with 19 bases between. The CDR3 is 15 amino acids. Germline CDR1 reads SSHAT; CDR2 reads FNYEAQ (reference sequence).

J is TRBJ1-1 and V is TRBV19; a possible D gene is TRBD1 (6 bases). Trimming shortened V by 11 bases and J by 6 bases, and 25 bases separated the two germline ends. Germline lookup yields CDR1 LNHDA and CDR2 SQIVND (reference sequence). CDR3 length: 15 residues. CDR3 amino acids: CAADGGGRTAAEAFF. The CDR3 DNA sequence: TGTGCCGCAGACGGAGGAGGACGGACAGCTGCTGAAGCTTTCTTT.

The rearrangement links TRBV28 to TRBJ1-2, with 7 bases that match TRBD1. The CDR3 is made up of 13 amino acids. Germline V gene lookup returns CDR1 MDHEN and CDR2 SYDVKM. V was clipped by 7 bases and J by 4 bases; unmatched bases: 6. In nucleotides, the CDR3 is TGTGCCAGCATCCCACGGACAGGCTATGGCTACACCTTC. This sequence encodes CASIPRTGYGYTF.

The chain couples TRBV5-8 to TRBJ1-6, with TRBD1 matching 7 bases. Germline CDR1 is SGHTS and CDR2 is YDEGEE. The CDR3 spans 14 residues. With V trimmed by 1 base and J by 8 bases, 3 bases remained unmatched. The CDR3 reads CASSLPGTDSPLHF. The CDR3 nucleotides are TGTGCCAGCAGCTTGCCCGGGACAGATTCACCCCTCCACTTT.

For the CDR3, the DNA is TGTGCCAGCAGTTACGTACTAGCGGGAAACAAAAACATTCAGTACTTC. Translating it yields CASSYVLAGNKNIQYF. This rearrangement joins TRBV6-5 to TRBJ2-4, with 10 bases matching TRBD2. Germline V lookup: CDR1 MNHEY, CDR2 SVGAGI. This CDR3 has 16 amino acids. Trimming took 2 bases from V and 3 from J; bases not matched to a gene: 4.

The chain carries TRBV19 and TRBJ1-2; weak D call: TRBD1 (5 bases). The germline CDR1 and CDR2 sequences are LNHDA and SQIVND (reference sequence). Trimming cost V 7 bases and J 4 bases, with 19 bases left between them. This CDR3 has 15 amino acids. The CDR3 reads CASTLQQGQGYGYTF. CDR3 DNA sequence: TGTGCCAGTACCCTCCAGCAGGGTCAGGGCTATGGCTACACCTTC.

This clone appeared a single time. J is TRBJ2-6 and V is TRBV5-6; the match to TRBD2 covers 8 bases. Losses at the gene ends were 4 bases for V and 3 bases for J; bases not matched to a gene: 6. Germline CDR1 reads SGHDT; CDR2 reads YYEEEE. The CDR3 is 16 residues long. DNA of the CDR3: TGTGCCAGCAGCCCGGGGGGGTGGGGTGGGGCCAACGTCCTGACTTTC. Protein: CASSPGGWGGANVLTF.

This sequence joins TRBV10-1 and TRBJ1-2, with D uncertain. The CDR3 covers 15 residues. Germline V CDR1 and CDR2: WNHNN, SYGVQD (reference sequence). V was shortened by 3 bases and J by 8 bases, with 19 bases between the two germline ends. For the CDR3, the DNA is TGCGCCAGCAGTGATAGGCCAGGTCCCTATGTCGGCTACACCTTC. This gives the protein CASSDRPGPYVGYTF.

The J gene is TRBJ2-1, the V gene TRBV2; 8 bases are a match to TRBD2. The V gene end was trimmed by 4 bases and the J gene end by 0 bases; junction bases not matched to a gene: 8. The CDR3 consists of 17 residues. The germline CDR1 and CDR2 sequences are SNHLY and FYNNEI. This chain's CDR3 is CASSGGIAGRSYNEQFF. CDR3 nucleotides: TGTGCCAGCAGTGGAGGGATAGCGGGGCGCTCCTACAATGAGCAGTTCTTC.

The chain recombines TRBV18 with TRBJ1-4; TRBD1 aligns across 8 bases. Looked up from germline, CDR1 is KGHSH and CDR2 is LQKENI. With 2 bases clipped from V and 7 bases from J, the junction kept 3 bases outside the gene matches. The CDR3 consists of 14 residues. CDR3 nucleotide sequence: TGTGCCAGCTCACCAAGACAGGGGAGTGAAAAACTGTTTTTT. Translated, it gives CASSPRQGSEKLFF.

The rearrangement uses TRBV7-8 and TRBJ1-1, with D possibly TRBD1 on 6 matching bases. This CDR3 has 16 residues. The V gene lost 4 bases and the J gene lost 0 bases, with 15 bases spanning the gap. Per germline, CDR1 SGHVS and CDR2 FQNEAQ. CDR3 residues: CASSSPFRTVNTEAFF. CDR3 bases: TGTGCCAGCAGCTCCCCTTTTCGGACAGTGAACACTGAAGCTTTCTTT. Variable domain in full (rest from reference TRBV7-8 and TRBJ1-1): GAGVSQSPRYKVAKRGQDVALRCDPISGHVSLFWYQQALGQGPEFLTYFQNEAQLDKSGLPSDRFFAERPEGSVSTLKIQRTQQEDSAVYLCASSSPFRTVNTEAFFGQGTRLTVV.

The chain recombines TRBV5-4 with TRBJ1-2, with 10 bases aligning to TRBD1. The CDR3 has 14 residues. Looked up from germline, CDR1 is SGHNT and CDR2 is YYREEE (reference sequence). V shed 4 bases and J 2 bases; nucleotides not matched to a gene: 2. In DNA, the CDR3 is TGTGCCAGCAGCCAGGGACAGGGGAACTATGGCTACACCTTC. Translated: CASSQGQGNYGYTF.

This clone was counted a single time. V usage is TRBV5-1 and J usage is TRBJ1-2; D not certain. Trimming took 0 bases from V and 7 from J, leaving 13 bases between them. CDR1 and CDR2 from the germline V gene are SGHRS and YFSETQ. This CDR3 region has 14 residues. The CDR3 nucleotides read TGCGCCAGCAGCTTGGCGTCGGACTTCGGTGGCTACACCTTC. This encodes CASSLASDFGGYTF.

The V call is TRBV2, the J call TRBJ2-7; 9 positions match TRBD2. V was pared by 4 bases and J by 6 bases, with 10 bases of the junction left unmatched. The CDR3 is 15 amino acids. Germline V gene lookup returns CDR1 SNHLY and CDR2 FYNNEI. For the CDR3, the DNA is TGTGCCAGCAGTGCACGTAGCGGGAGTACCAGCGAGCAGTACTTC. Translating gives CASSARSGSTSEQYF. The full variable domain, its missing parts supplied by reference TRBV2 and TRBJ2-7, is EPEVTQTPSHQVTQMGQEVILRCVPISNHLYFYWYRQILGQKVEFLVSFYNNEISEKSEIFDDQFSVERPDGSNFTLKIRSTKLEDSAMYFCASSARSGSTSEQYFGPGTRLTVT.

The chain combines TRBV7-2 with TRBJ1-1, with a weak D call TRBD1 (6 bases). The germline CDR1 and CDR2 sequences are SGHTA and FQGNSA. This CDR3 spans 13 amino acids. Trimming took 2 bases from V and 5 from J, leaving 9 bases between them. CDR3 sequence: CASSLQGQTEAFF. CDR3 in DNA: TGTGCCAGCAGCTTACAGGGGCAAACTGAAGCTTTCTTT.

V and J are TRBV15 and TRBJ2-7; 8 nucleotides align to TRBD2. V trimming: 8 bases; J trimming: 0 bases; junction bases outside the gene matches: 12. This CDR3 is 16 amino acids long. Germline values: CDR1 LNHNV, CDR2 YYDKDF (reference sequence). CDR3 DNA: TGTGCCACCCGCGAAAGCGGGGGACTTAGCTCCTACGAGCAGTACTTC. Residues: CATRESGGLSSYEQYF.

This clone has just one count. The gene calls are TRBV28 and TRBJ2-2, with D maybe TRBD2 (6 bases). The V gene lost 5 bases and the J gene lost 1 base, with 14 bases spanning the gap. The germline V gene encodes CDR1 MDHEN and CDR2 SYDVKM. The CDR3 is 16 residues long. For the CDR3, the DNA is TGTGCCAGCAGTACACCGTGGGAGGTGAACACCGGGGAGCTGTTTTTT. Protein product: CASSTPWEVNTGELFF.

This chain uses TRBV10-3 with TRBJ2-7; 8 positions match TRBD1. The germline gives CDR1 ENHRY, CDR2 SYGVKD. Trimming removed 6 bases from V and 9 bases from J; junction bases left unmatched: 13. CDR3 length: 14 amino acids. The CDR3 DNA reads as TGTGCCATCAGACAGGGGGAGCGCAGAGGAGGGCAGTACTTC. Amino acid sequence: CAIRQGERRGGQYF.

This chain connects TRBV7-2 to TRBJ2-1; 7 bases line up with TRBD1. V lost 1 base, J lost 7 bases, and 4 bases stayed unmatched. The CDR3 extends over 14 amino acids. Germline V CDR1 and CDR2: SGHTA, FQGNSA. CDR3 DNA sequence: TGTGCCAGCAGCTTAGGACAGGGTACGAATGAGCAGTTCTTC. Encoded protein: CASSLGQGTNEQFF.

V usage is TRBV5-8 and J usage is TRBJ2-7; D is unresolved. CDR3 length equals 11 residues. V was trimmed by 4 bases and J by 4 bases, leaving 6 bases between them. In germline, CDR1 is SGHTS, CDR2 YDEGEE. This CDR3 is CASSLRYEQYF. CDR3 nucleotides: TGTGCCAGCAGCCTGCGGTACGAGCAGTACTTC.

This chain connects TRBV5-1 to TRBJ2-7, with 8 bases lining up with TRBD2. The CDR3 has 13 amino acids. Germline V gene sequence: CDR1 SGHRS, CDR2 YFSETQ. CDR3 sequence (DNA): TGCGGTAAACCAGGGACTAGGACCTACGAGCAGTACTTC. Translation: CGKPGTRTYEQYF.

In this sample, this clone turned up a few times. The rearrangement joins TRBV25-1 to TRBJ1-2; no clear D. CDR1 is MGHDK and CDR2 is SYGVNS in the germline V gene. Trimming cost V 3 bases and J 6 bases, with 11 bases left between them. This CDR3 has 13 amino acids. CDR3 coding DNA: TGTGCCAGCAGTGATCCTAACCTAAATGGCTACACCTTC. Protein: CASSDPNLNGYTF.

The J gene is TRBJ1-1, the V gene TRBV19; a weak D match, TRBD1 (6 bases). The germline gives CDR1 LNHDA, CDR2 SQIVND (reference sequence). The CDR3 totals 13 residues. The V gene lost 8 bases and the J gene lost 2 bases, with 12 bases spanning the gap. For the CDR3, the DNA is TGTGCCAGTGGCCGGGACATCAACACTGAAGCTTTCTTT. This encodes CASGRDINTEAFF.

A few counts support this clone. The V gene is TRBV23-1, the J gene TRBJ1-1; the match to TRBD1 covers 9 bases. TRBV23-1 is an ORF; its function is uncertain. V lost 3 bases, J lost 10 bases, and 12 bases stayed unmatched. CDR3 size: 15 residues. The chain's CDR3 is CASSHPPDRGDGAFF. In nucleotides, the CDR3 is TGCGCCAGCAGTCACCCCCCGGACAGGGGAGATGGAGCTTTCTTT.